This passage covers 30 T cell receptor beta chains from one sample sequenced in a study of post-analysis software for immune sequencing data. Notes on the study in general: Controls showed lower frequencies than patients for a few TRBV segments, and TRBV5-6, TRBV5-1 and TRBV20-1 were among these.

No antigen has been identified for these receptors. Incorporated into the TCR beta cDNA libraries were unique molecular identifiers, which served to reduce PCR and sequencing biases. TCRdb ran MiXCR on the PCR reads and lists one entry per CDR3 protein. The table lists hundreds of thousands of distinct CDR3 sequences, roughly 45% of them singletons, with about 1.5% in the top ten. Input material: blood. The receptors originated from a girl under 18 with multiple sclerosis.

The chain links TRBV4-1 to TRBJ2-1; no reliable D call. V lost 1 base to trimming and J lost 10 bases, with 8 bases between them. This CDR3 spans 12 amino acids. Germline V gene sequence: CDR1 MGHRA, CDR2 YSYEKL. Written as DNA, the CDR3 is TGCGCCAGCAGCCAAGTATCGGACGAGCAGTTCTTC. Its protein product is CASSQVSDEQFF.

The chain recombines TRBV2 with TRBJ2-5, with D possibly matching TRBD1 (6 bases). V was cut by 7 bases and J by 11 bases, with 20 bases left in between. This CDR3 spans 13 amino acids. CDR1 is SNHLY, CDR2 FYNNEI, per germline. The DNA of the CDR3 is TGTGCCAGCACCCAGGGGCCACAGAATGATCAGTACTTC. It codes for CASTQGPQNDQYF.

V gene TRBV20-1 combines with J gene TRBJ1-2, with D unclear. The CDR3 consists of 10 residues. Germline V lookup: CDR1 DFQATT, CDR2 SNEGSKA (reference sequence). V gave up 5 bases and J gave up 2 bases, with 3 bases separating them. CDR3 nucleotides: TGCAGTGCTCGGAACTATGGCTACACCTTC. Translated: CSARNYGYTF.

The J gene is TRBJ1-2, the V gene TRBV12-3 or TRBV12-4; possible D gene TRBD1, 5 bases. Trimming shortened V by 10 bases and J by 4 bases, and 13 bases separated the two germline ends. The CDR3 is 12 amino acids. CDR3: CATRSGGYGYTF. The CDR3 DNA is TGTGCCACTAGGTCGGGGGGCTATGGCTACACCTTC.

This clonotype was seen only once. The chain has TRBV27 and TRBJ2-1; D not certain. CDR3 length: 14 amino acids. Per germline, CDR1 MNHEY and CDR2 SMNVEV (reference sequence). Trimming took off 2 bases at V and 8 bases at J, with 13 bases between the two ends. The CDR3 loop reads CASSLIPETDEQFF. In nucleotides, the CDR3 is TGTGCCAGCAGTTTAATCCCGGAGACGGATGAGCAGTTCTTC.

This clonotype was detected a few times. The chain couples TRBV7-2 to TRBJ1-1; D is uncertain. Germline CDR1 reads SGHTA; CDR2 reads FQGNSA. Trimming removed 3 bases at V and 5 bases at J, with 10 bases between. CDR3 size: 13 residues. CDR3 nucleotide sequence: TGTGCCAGCAGCTTCGGGGAAGGGACTGAAGCTTTCTTT. Protein sequence: CASSFGEGTEAFF.

The CDR3 nucleotides are TGTGCCAGCAGTGAAGATAATCGCTCCTACGAGCAGTACTTC. This gives the protein CASSEDNRSYEQYF. This chain uses TRBV6-1 with TRBJ2-7; D gene uncertain. The CDR3 runs 14 residues. V gave up 1 base and J gave up 0 bases, with 7 bases separating them. Germline values: CDR1 MNHNS, CDR2 SASEGT.

The genes are TRBV10-3 and TRBJ1-1; no firm D call. The germline gives CDR1 ENHRY, CDR2 SYGVKD. CDR3 length equals 14 residues. V lost 6 bases, J lost 0 bases, and 11 bases lay in between. CDR3 region: CAIRMAELNTEAFF. CDR3 coding DNA: TGTGCCATCAGGATGGCAGAGTTGAACACTGAAGCTTTCTTT.

The chain has TRBV3-1 and TRBJ1-2, with TRBD1 matching over 7 bases. V gave up 1 base and J gave up 8 bases; unmatched junction bases: 4. CDR3 length: 13 residues. Germline CDR1 LGHDT, CDR2 YNNKEL (reference sequence). The CDR3 DNA reads TGTGCCAGCAGCCAAGGACAGGGAGAAGGCTACACCTTC. Its protein is CASSQGQGEGYTF.

Written as DNA, the CDR3 is TGTGCCATCTCGGGGGCGCTTACAGATACGCAGTATTTT. Protein sequence: CAISGALTDTQYF. This chain links TRBV10-3 with TRBJ2-3; D might be TRBD1 or TRBD2, each matching 6 bases. Trimming removed 8 bases at V and 3 bases at J, with 12 bases between. Germline-derived CDR1 and CDR2 are ENHRY and SYGVKD. The CDR3 sequence is 13 residues long.

This clonotype was observed a handful of times. This chain links TRBV6-6 with TRBJ1-2, with 9 bases fitting TRBD1. The CDR3 has 12 residues. Looked up from germline, CDR1 is MNHNY and CDR2 is SVGAGI (reference sequence). The junction had 5 bases not matched to a gene; V was cut back by 11 bases and J by 4 bases. CDR3 in DNA: TGTGCCGCAGCGGGACAGGGCTATGGCTACACCTTC. This sequence encodes CAAAGQGYGYTF.

V usage is TRBV5-1 and J usage is TRBJ2-7, with 9 bases matching TRBD2. The CDR3 totals 15 residues. With 4 bases clipped from V and 4 bases from J, the junction kept 9 bases outside the gene matches. CDR1 is SGHRS and CDR2 is YFSETQ in the germline V gene. CDR3 bases: TGCGCCAGCAGCCCCGTAGCGGGAGAGTCATACGAGCAGTACTTC. Its protein product is CASSPVAGESYEQYF. The full variable domain, completed using reference TRBV5-1 and TRBJ2-7, is KAGVTQTPRYLIKTRGQQVTLSCSPISGHRSVSWYQQTPGQGLQFLFEYFSETQRNKGNFPGRFSGRQFSNSRSEMNVSTLELGDSALYLCASSPVAGESYEQYFGPGTRLTVT.

This clonotype was seen a few times. The chain has TRBV5-1 and TRBJ2-3, with 11 bases lining up with TRBD2. In germline, CDR1 is SGHRS, CDR2 YFSETQ. Unmatched junction bases numbered 9, after V lost 6 bases and J lost 6 bases. This CDR3 has 15 amino acids. The CDR3 here is CASTPTSGNLDTQYF. The CDR3 coding sequence is TGCGCCAGCACCCCGACTAGCGGGAACTTGGATACGCAGTATTTT.

This chain links TRBV12-3 or TRBV12-4 with TRBJ1-1; D remains ambiguous. CDR3 length: 13 residues. V lost 9 bases to trimming and J lost 7 bases, with 18 bases between them. CDR3 sequence (DNA): TGTGCCAGTACAATGTGGGGTCTTAATGAAGCTTTCTTT. The encoded protein is CASTMWGLNEAFF.

A few counts support this clonotype. The CDR3 coding sequence is TGCGCCAGCAGCCAAGCAGGGGGTCTAGCCAAAAACATTCAGTACTTC. This encodes CASSQAGGLAKNIQYF. The chain recombines TRBV4-1 with TRBJ2-4, with 7 bases lining up with TRBD1. CDR3 length: 16 amino acids. V gave up 1 base and J gave up 0 bases; unmatched junction bases: 3. Germline values: CDR1 MGHRA, CDR2 YSYEKL.

The chain is built from TRBV7-2 and TRBJ2-5; D call uncertain. This CDR3 is 12 amino acids long. V was cut by 5 bases and J by 5 bases, with 9 bases left in between. Germline V gene lookup returns CDR1 SGHTA and CDR2 FQGNSA. Written as DNA, the CDR3 is TGTGCCAGCAGCCCCGGTTATGAGACCCAGTACTTC. Residues: CASSPGYETQYF. The complete variable domain, with remaining parts taken from reference TRBV7-2 and TRBJ2-5, reads GAGVSQSPSNKVTEKGKDVELRCDPISGHTALYWYRQSLGQGLEFLIYFQGNSAPDKSGLPSDRFSAERTGGSVSTLTIQRTQQEDSAVYLCASSPGYETQYFGPGTRLLVL.

The gene calls are TRBV5-5 and TRBJ1-2; no definite D call. From germline, CDR1 is SGHKS and CDR2 YYEKEE (reference sequence). The CDR3 totals 12 residues. Deletions cut 0 bases from V and 8 bases from J, with 8 bases between. CDR3 coding DNA: TGTGCCAGCAGCTTGGAACCTGAAGGCTACACCTTC. Amino acid sequence: CASSLEPEGYTF.

The chain joins TRBV7-8 to TRBJ2-1; 13 bases fit TRBD2. V dropped 4 bases and J dropped 8; count of bases not matched to a gene: 8. The CDR3 runs 16 residues. Germline V lookup: CDR1 SGHVS, CDR2 FQNEAQ. In nucleotides, the CDR3 is TGTGCCAGCAGCTCCCGGACTAGCGGGAGTTTACATGAGCAGTTCTTC. Its protein product is CASSSRTSGSLHEQFF.

V and J are TRBV2 and TRBJ2-3, with D perhaps TRBD2 (6 bases). The V end was cut by 6 bases, the J end by 5 bases, with 18 bases between. The length of the CDR3 is 15 residues. Germline V lookup: CDR1 SNHLY, CDR2 FYNNEI. The CDR3, as DNA: TGTGCCAGCAGGGGGGGAATGACCGGGGGAGATACGCAGTATTTT. Its translation: CASRGGMTGGDTQYF.

The chain links TRBV12-3 or TRBV12-4 to TRBJ2-1; 10 bases line up with TRBD1. Losses at the gene ends were 3 bases for V and 5 bases for J; bases not matched to a gene: 4. The CDR3 is made up of 15 amino acids. CDR3 bases: TGTGCCAGCAGTTTGAGGACAGGGGGTAACAATGAGCAGTTCTTC. The encoded protein is CASSLRTGGNNEQFF.

This chain links TRBV10-2 with TRBJ2-7; D is tentatively TRBD1 or TRBD2 (5 bases each). Trimming left V 2 bases short and J 2 bases short, with 13 bases between. This CDR3 spans 15 amino acids. In germline, CDR1 is WSHSY, CDR2 SAAADI. The CDR3 coding sequence is TGCGCCAGCAGTGAGGCCATTTTGGGACCCTACGAGCAGTACTTC. Protein product: CASSEAILGPYEQYF.

The chain couples TRBV25-1 to TRBJ2-1; TRBD2 might be the D (5 bases). The CDR3 loop spans 17 amino acids. Germline CDR1 MGHDK, CDR2 SYGVNS. Trimming removed 1 base at V and 8 bases at J, with 21 bases between. The CDR3 protein is CASSELNGGRAIDEQFF. The CDR3 DNA is TGTGCCAGCAGTGAATTGAACGGCGGGCGGGCCATCGATGAGCAGTTCTTC.

The chain carries TRBV15 and TRBJ2-5, with D maybe TRBD2 (6 bases). The V end lost 3 bases, the J end lost 1 base, and 12 bases lay between the germline ends. The CDR3 has 15 residues. Germline CDR1 and CDR2: LNHNV and YYDKDF (reference sequence). The CDR3 coding sequence is TGTGCCACCAGCAGCCTGCGGGACCCCCAAGAGACCCAGTACTTC. Its protein is CATSSLRDPQETQYF.

V is TRBV5-1 and J is TRBJ1-6, with 7 positions matching TRBD1. V shed 6 bases, J shed 6 bases, and the junction held 12 bases outside the gene matches. The V gene's germline CDR1 is SGHRS and CDR2 YFSETQ. CDR3 length: 16 amino acids. CDR3 amino acids: CASTRDSPRVNSPLHF. In nucleotides, the CDR3 is TGCGCCAGCACCCGGGACAGCCCGAGGGTTAATTCACCCCTCCACTTT. Drawing the rest from reference TRBV5-1 and TRBJ1-6, the complete variable domain is KAGVTQTPRYLIKTRGQQVTLSCSPISGHRSVSWYQQTPGQGLQFLFEYFSETQRNKGNFPGRFSGRQFSNSRSEMNVSTLELGDSALYLCASTRDSPRVNSPLHFGNGTRLTVT.

In this sample, this clonotype turned up a few times. The gene calls are TRBV9 and TRBJ2-7; TRBD2 matches 10 bases. CDR1 is SGDLS, CDR2 YYNGEE, per germline. V was clipped by 4 bases and J by 2 bases; unmatched bases: 6. This CDR3 has 15 amino acids. The CDR3, as DNA: TGTGCCAGCAGCTTAGGGAGCGGGGGGGCCTACGAGCAGTACTTC. Encoded protein: CASSLGSGGAYEQYF.

The V call is TRBV29-1, the J call TRBJ2-7; TRBD2 aligns across 15 bases. The CDR3 is 18 amino acids. With V trimmed by 6 bases and J by 0 bases, 12 bases remained unmatched. Germline V gene data show CDR1 as SQVTM and CDR2 as ANQGSEA. The CDR3 region is CSVAGLAGGPRSSYEQYF. DNA of the CDR3: TGCAGCGTCGCCGGACTAGCGGGAGGGCCACGGAGCTCCTACGAGCAGTACTTC.

The count of this clonotype is one. The chain links TRBV20-1 to TRBJ2-7; D is perhaps TRBD2 (7 bases). The CDR3 totals 14 residues. CDR1 and CDR2 from the germline V gene are DFQATT and SNEGSKA (reference sequence). With 5 bases removed from V and 0 bases from J, the gap between germline ends came to 14 bases. CDR3 in amino acids: CSARGGGHSYEQYF. DNA for the CDR3: TGCAGTGCTCGTGGCGGGGGCCACTCCTACGAGCAGTACTTC.

This chain connects TRBV27 to TRBJ1-1; D is possibly TRBD1 (6 bases). The CDR3 is made up of 17 amino acids. Per germline, CDR1 MNHEY and CDR2 SMNVEV (reference sequence). V was shortened by 6 bases and J by 0 bases, with 20 bases between the two germline ends. The CDR3 protein is CASSPDRALHMNTEAFF. For the CDR3, the DNA is TGTGCCAGCAGCCCGGACAGAGCACTTCATATGAACACTGAAGCTTTCTTT.

This clonotype has a handful of counts. The chain links TRBV6-6 to TRBJ1-5; D possibly corresponds to TRBD1 (5 bases). The CDR3 totals 15 residues. V lost 0 bases, J lost 4 bases, and 10 bases lay in between. CDR1 and CDR2 (germline): MNHNY, SVGAGI (reference sequence). Here the CDR3 DNA reads TGTGCCAGCAGTTACTCCGCAGGGCGAAATCAGCCCCAGCATTTT. It specifies CASSYSAGRNQPQHF.

The rearrangement links TRBV10-3 to TRBJ2-1; 9 bases line up with TRBD2. J gave up 0 bases and V 3 bases, and 9 bases lay outside the gene matches. Germline V CDR1 and CDR2: ENHRY, SYGVKD. CDR3 length: 18 residues. The CDR3 nucleotides are TGTGCCATCAGTGATTTGACTAGCGGAACGAGCTCCTACAATGAGCAGTTCTTC. Translated: CAISDLTSGTSSYNEQFF.